This paragraph covers one T cell receptor beta chain sequence. Its antigen is unidentified. This specimen belongs to a study of OX40 agonist ivuxolimab in advanced cancers. For the study at large: Those treated in dose escalation had hepatocellular carcinoma, melanoma, renal cell cancer or head and neck cancer. Points from the study as a whole: CD4+ T cells averaged fewer expanded clones than CD8+ T cells. Some nonresponders also had low normalized T-cell clonal expansion.

This CDR3 has 12 amino acids. V dropped 8 bases and J dropped 6 bases, with 14 bases sitting between them. Looked up from germline, CDR1 is SEHNR and CDR2 is FQNEAQ (reference sequence). Assay: immunoSEQ multiplex PCR; the TCRdb copy retains only in-frame clones and omits some. The sample holds 45,000 to 60,000 clones, around 77% seen once. The genes are TRBV7-9 and TRBJ2-7; D is possibly TRBD1 or TRBD2 (5 bases each). The source of this sequence is an adult with an advanced solid tumor such as melanoma, head and neck, liver or kidney cancer. This sample comprised CD4+ or CD8+ T cells sorted from blood, obtained in a trial of the OX40 agonist ivuxolimab. The CDR3 nucleotides are TGTGCCAGCGGCGGCCGGGGCCTCGAGCAGTACTTC. Its protein is CASGGRGLEQYF.